These 32 T cell receptor beta chains were sequenced from one sample in a study of blood T cells in healthy people across ages. A second about 7 to 12 cycle PCR used barcoded and J-beta primers. Each CDR3 protein gets one entry after TCRdb re-called the 5' RACE reads with MiXCR. Here the sample spans hundreds of thousands of distinct CDR3 sequences, approximately 40% being singletons. Sequencing was performed on blood. These receptor sequences come from a man older than 75 in good health.

The chain carries TRBV12-3 or TRBV12-4 and TRBJ2-5; no clear D. Near its end, the DNA agrees better with TRBJ2-7, so the J call may be wrong. The CDR3 length is 12 residues. The CDR3 coding sequence is TGTGCCAGCAGTCCCGTTGGCTACGAGCAGTACTTC. Residues: CASSPVGYEQYF.

V is TRBV5-5 and J is TRBJ2-7, with 7 bases that match TRBD2. The J call is in doubt because the DNA end fits TRBJ2-1 better. CDR3 size: 12 residues. Germline V gives CDR1 SGHKS, CDR2 YYEKEE (reference sequence). CDR3 coding DNA: TGTGCCAGCAGCCGGGGGGTTAATGAGCAGTTCTTC. Protein sequence: CASSRGVNEQFF.

This sequence joins TRBV7-9 and TRBJ2-7, with a tentative D call TRBD2 (6 bases). The CDR3 contains 16 residues. Germline CDR1 reads SEHNR; CDR2 reads FQNEAQ (reference sequence). Trimming shortened V by 1 base and J by 1 base, and 14 bases separated the two germline ends. CDR3 in amino acids: CASSLVTGALSYEQYF. CDR3 bases: TGTGCCAGCAGCTTAGTAACGGGAGCCCTATCCTACGAGCAGTACTTC.

There are many counts of this clonotype. The V call is TRBV12-3 or TRBV12-4, the J call TRBJ1-2; 7 bases match TRBD1. Trimming cost V 3 bases and J 11 bases; bases outside gene matches: 6. The CDR3 loop spans 12 amino acids. CDR3 protein: CASSFAPDRYTF. The CDR3 DNA is TGTGCCAGCAGTTTTGCCCCGGACAGGTACACCTTC.

This clonotype came up a few times. This chain joins TRBV5-1 and TRBJ2-7; a possible D gene is TRBD1 (6 bases). This CDR3 has 14 residues. From germline, CDR1 is SGHRS and CDR2 YFSETQ. V was trimmed by 5 bases and J by 4 bases, leaving 16 bases between them. CDR3 in DNA: TGCGCCAGCAGAGAGGCAGGGGCTAGTTACGAGCAGTACTTC. Translated: CASREAGASYEQYF.

The chain combines TRBV20-1 with TRBJ1-1, with D perhaps TRBD1 (5 bases). From germline, CDR1 is DFQATT and CDR2 SNEGSKA (reference sequence). This CDR3 spans 17 amino acids. The V and J ends lost 5 bases and 1 base respectively, with 23 bases between them. CDR3 in amino acids: CSAGAVGFATSNTEAFF. DNA of the CDR3: TGCAGTGCTGGGGCGGTCGGGTTTGCTACCTCGAACACTGAAGCTTTCTTT.

A word on this clonotype: With a much larger clone just one base away, this may be a read error. The gene calls are TRBV5-1 and TRBJ2-1, with 7 bases matching TRBD2. Germline V gives CDR1 SGHRS, CDR2 YFSETQ. The CDR3 spans 14 residues. CDR3: CTSRRTSSYNEQFF. CDR3 DNA: TGCACCAGCAGAAGGACTAGCTCCTACAATGAGCAGTTCTTC.

This chain joins TRBV11-3 and TRBJ2-2, with TRBD2 identical over 9 bases. Germline trimming cut 1 base from V and 5 bases from J; bases unmatched to any gene: 2. Germline V lookup: CDR1 SGHNT, CDR2 YENEEA. The CDR3 totals 15 residues. As DNA, the CDR3 is TGTGCCAGCAGCTTAGCTAGCGGGAATACCGGGGAGCTGTTTTTT. Its protein is CASSLASGNTGELFF.

The chain is built from TRBV4-2 and TRBJ2-3, with 8 bases matching TRBD2. The V gene's germline CDR1 is LGHNA and CDR2 YNFKEQ. The CDR3 spans 17 residues. The V and J ends lost 1 base and 3 bases, in that order; junction bases with no gene match: 9. This chain's CDR3 is CASSQGGAGVQTDTQYF. CDR3 DNA: TGTGCCAGCAGCCAAGGGGGAGCGGGGGTACAAACAGATACGCAGTATTTT.

In its sample, this clonotype was seen a few times. The chain joins TRBV6-2 or TRBV6-3 to TRBJ2-5; possibly TRBD2 for D (5 bases). Germline V gene data show CDR1 as MNHEY and CDR2 as SVGEGT. This CDR3 contains 13 residues. Trimming stripped 6 bases from V and 5 bases from J, with 13 bases between. CDR3 protein: CASRRGLPETQYF. DNA for the CDR3: TGTGCCAGCAGACGAGGACTCCCGGAGACCCAGTACTTC.

This clonotype was recorded once. A junction boundary mismatches the germline segment, possibly from a read error. The CDR3 nucleotides read TGCGCCAGTAGCCAATTAGCGGGGGACAATGAGCAGTACTTC. Protein sequence: CASSQLAGDNEQYF. This sequence joins TRBV4-1 and TRBJ2-7; 9 bases agree with TRBD2. CDR3 size: 14 residues. Germline V gene data show CDR1 as MGHRA and CDR2 as YSYEKL.

The CDR3 DNA reads as TGCGCCAGCAGCTTGTTCCCTAGCGGAAGAACGAACACCGGGGAGCTGTTTTTT. Translated: CASSLFPSGRTNTGELFF. The rearrangement links TRBV5-1 to TRBJ2-2, with 7 bases lining up with TRBD2. V dropped 1 base and J dropped 0; count of bases not matched to a gene: 9. This CDR3 comprises 18 residues. CDR1 is SGHRS, CDR2 YFSETQ, per germline.

On this clonotype itself: A much larger clone differs by one base, so this may be a read error. This chain uses TRBV4-1 with TRBJ1-5; possible D gene TRBD1, 5 bases. This CDR3 comprises 14 residues. V gave up 4 bases and J gave up 3 bases, with 10 bases separating them. Germline CDR1 is MGHRA and CDR2 is YSYEKL. The DNA for the CDR3 is TGCGCCAGCAGCCTACGGGGACCCAATCAGCCCCAGCATTTT. Amino acids: CASSLRGPNQPQHF.

V gene TRBV3-1 combines with J gene TRBJ1-6; a weak D match, TRBD1 (5 bases). Per the germline V gene, CDR1 is LGHDT and CDR2 is YNNKEL (reference sequence). Trimming took 4 bases from V and 1 from J, leaving 14 bases between them. The CDR3 runs 17 residues. The CDR3 DNA follows: TGTGCCAGCAGCCGTTCAGGGACCAGGTCCTATAATTCACCCCTCCACTTT. Protein sequence: CASSRSGTRSYNSPLHF.

In its sample, this clonotype was seen a few times. CDR3 region: CASSPIVIRAQLSNEQFF. The CDR3 DNA follows: TGTGCCAGCAGTCCGATTGTAATTCGGGCCCAGCTTTCAAATGAGCAGTTCTTC. The V call is TRBV6-2 or TRBV6-3, the J call TRBJ2-1, with D hard to call. Germline V CDR1 and CDR2: MNHEY, SVGEGT. V lost 5 bases and J lost 7, with 27 bases in between. The CDR3 consists of 18 residues.

V usage is TRBV6-5 and J usage is TRBJ2-5, with a weak D call TRBD1 (5 bases). The DNA end lines up better with TRBJ2-7; the J call may be wrong. This CDR3 has 15 residues. The V gene's germline CDR1 is MNHEY and CDR2 SVGAGI. The CDR3 DNA follows: TGTGCCAGCAGACCGCGAGGCAGGGAATCCTACGAGCAGTACTTC. Translated, it gives CASRPRGRESYEQYF.

The chain uses TRBV7-2 and TRBJ2-2, with TRBD2 matching over 7 bases. The CDR3 loop spans 15 amino acids. Germline CDR1 reads SGHTA; CDR2 reads FQGNSA. The trim removed 1 base at V and 7 bases at J, leaving 6 bases unmatched. In DNA form, the CDR3 reads TGTGCCAGCAGCTTAGTCCGGGGCGGGGGCGGGGAGCTGTTTTTT. This sequence encodes CASSLVRGGGGELFF.

This clonotype was counted between two and nine times. This rearrangement joins TRBV4-2 to TRBJ1-5; the match to TRBD1 covers 7 bases. Germline CDR1 and CDR2: LGHNA and YNFKEQ. CDR3 length: 16 amino acids. V trimming: 2 bases; J trimming: 7 bases; junction bases outside the gene matches: 11. The CDR3 is CASSQHRQGQGQPQHF. In DNA form, the CDR3 reads TGTGCCAGCAGCCAACATCGACAGGGTCAAGGGCAGCCCCAGCATTTT.

The chain has TRBV2 and TRBJ2-3, with D perhaps given as TRBD1 or TRBD2 (6 bases each). Germline V gene lookup returns CDR1 SNHLY and CDR2 FYNNEI. Trimming shortened V by 7 bases and J by 4 bases, and 12 bases separated the two germline ends. The CDR3 consists of 13 residues. The CDR3 sequence: CASISGAADTQYF. Here the CDR3 DNA reads TGTGCCAGCATCTCGGGGGCCGCAGATACGCAGTATTTT. The full variable domain, with the rest looked up from reference TRBV2 and TRBJ2-3, is EPEVTQTPSHQVTQMGQEVILRCVPISNHLYFYWYRQILGQKVEFLVSFYNNEISEKSEIFDDQFSVERPDGSNFTLKIRSTKLEDSAMYFCASISGAADTQYFGPGTRLTVL.

This clonotype turned up a few times. V is TRBV14 and J is TRBJ1-4; D is undetermined. The V gene lost 0 bases and the J gene lost 4 bases, with 18 bases spanning the gap. CDR3 size: 18 residues. The germline gives CDR1 SGHDN, CDR2 FVKESK. The CDR3 DNA is TGTGCCAGCAGCCAAGATGCCGCAGGACGGGAGGATAATGAAAAACTGTTTTTT. It yields the protein CASSQDAAGREDNEKLFF.

In regard to this clonotype: The junction differs from germline at one of its ends, possibly a read error. The chain is built from TRBV20-1 and TRBJ2-3; 9 bases match TRBD2. The CDR3 extends over 16 amino acids. CDR1 and CDR2 (germline): DFQATT, SNEGSKA (reference sequence). The CDR3 sequence is CGAQGAGGPGTDTQYF. The CDR3 bases are TGCGGTGCCCAAGGGGCGGGAGGGCCAGGTACAGATACGCAGTATTTT.

The gene calls are TRBV4-3 and TRBJ2-2; D not certain. CDR3 length: 14 amino acids. V was pared by 2 bases and J by 1 base, with 5 bases between. The germline V gene has CDR1 LGHNA and CDR2 YSLEER. CDR3 residues: CASSQLGNTGELFF. In nucleotides, the CDR3 is TGCGCCAGCAGCCAATTGGGGAACACCGGGGAGCTGTTTTTT.

The V and J genes are TRBV14 and TRBJ1-2; 7 nucleotides align to TRBD1. CDR1 and CDR2 from the germline V gene are SGHDN and FVKESK. The CDR3 totals 16 residues. J gave up 5 bases and V 0 bases, and 9 bases lay outside the gene matches. Written as DNA, the CDR3 is TGTGCCAGCAGCCAAGAGTTCGAGGGGGCGATGTATGGCTACACCTTC. Translated: CASSQEFEGAMYGYTF.

This clonotype came up many times. The chain recombines TRBV11-2 with TRBJ2-2; 7 positions match TRBD1. V lost 5 bases to trimming and J lost 2 bases; unmatched junction nucleotides: 11. Germline V gene data show CDR1 as SGHAT and CDR2 as FQNNGV. This CDR3 has 17 amino acids. The CDR3 is CASSLTGAWGNTGELFF. The CDR3 DNA sequence: TGTGCCAGCAGCCTCACAGGGGCGTGGGGAAACACCGGGGAGCTGTTTTTT. The entire variable domain, with the rest obtained from reference TRBV11-2 and TRBJ2-2, is as follows: EAGVAQSPRYKIIEKRQSVAFWCNPISGHATLYWYQQILGQGPKLLIQFQNNGVVDDSQLPKDRFSAERLKGVDSTLKIQPAKLEDSAVYLCASSLTGAWGNTGELFFGEGSRLTVL.

This clonotype was recorded a few times. The chain joins TRBV12-3 or TRBV12-4 to TRBJ1-2; maybe TRBD1 (5 bases). The CDR3 is made up of 12 amino acids. The V gene lost 6 bases and the J gene lost 4 bases, with 9 bases spanning the gap. CDR3: CASSAGSYGYTF. Here the CDR3 DNA reads TGTGCCAGCAGCGCAGGGAGCTATGGCTACACCTTC.

This clonotype was counted only a few times. The chain has TRBV7-9 and TRBJ1-1; TRBD1 matches 7 bases. The CDR3 sequence is 11 residues long. Germline values: CDR1 SEHNR, CDR2 FQNEAQ (reference sequence). J was trimmed by 3 bases and V by 11 bases; bases with no gene match: 3. CDR3 nucleotides: TGTGCCGGCCAGGGGGACACTGAAGCTTTCTTT. It is translated as CAGQGDTEAFF.

This clonotype has a handful of counts. This rearrangement joins TRBV12-3 or TRBV12-4 to TRBJ2-3, with 13 bases identical to TRBD2. CDR3 length: 18 residues. The junction had 10 bases not matched to a gene; V was cut back by 5 bases and J by 2 bases. In DNA, the CDR3 is TGTGCCAGCAGTCCCCACTTGGGACTAGCGGGGCCCACAGATACGCAGTATTTT. Its translation: CASSPHLGLAGPTDTQYF.

The chain has TRBV5-1 and TRBJ2-1; D remains unclear. Trimming took off 4 bases at V and 9 bases at J, with 11 bases between the two ends. CDR1 and CDR2 (germline): SGHRS, YFSETQ. This CDR3 is 12 amino acids long. CDR3: CASSQFEGEQFF. The CDR3 DNA reads TGCGCCAGCAGCCAATTCGAAGGTGAGCAGTTCTTC.

This clonotype showed up just a few times. The rearrangement joins TRBV7-7 to TRBJ2-5, with 9 nucleotides matching TRBD2. Germline CDR1 is SSHAT and CDR2 is FNYEAQ (reference sequence). Trimming removed 4 bases from V and 2 bases from J; junction bases left unmatched: 14. CDR3 length equals 18 residues. The CDR3, as DNA: TGTGCCAGCAGCTCAGGGGTAGGGCTAGCGGGGCGGCAAGAGACCCAGTACTTC. It yields the protein CASSSGVGLAGRQETQYF.

This clonotype was observed a handful of times. The gene calls are TRBV3-1 and TRBJ2-3; no definite D call. This CDR3 region has 13 residues. Germline V CDR1 and CDR2: LGHDT, YNNKEL (reference sequence). Trimming left V 8 bases short and J 6 bases short, with 15 bases between. In DNA, the CDR3 is TGTGCCAGCGGTCCGAGTCTATTGGATACGCAGTATTTT. Protein sequence: CASGPSLLDTQYF.

This clonotype appeared many times. The chain uses TRBV7-9 and TRBJ2-5; D gene uncertain. CDR3 length: 10 residues. V gave up 8 bases and J gave up 3 bases, with 4 bases separating them. Germline values: CDR1 SEHNR, CDR2 FQNEAQ (reference sequence). The CDR3 nucleotides are TGTGCCAGCGGGGAAGAGACCCAGTACTTC. Amino acids: CASGEETQYF.

The CDR3 spells CSARLAGGPWADTQYF. The DNA for the CDR3 is TGCAGTGCTAGGCTAGCGGGAGGGCCGTGGGCAGATACGCAGTATTTT. The chain combines TRBV20-1 with TRBJ2-3, with TRBD2 matching over 12 bases. V lost 3 bases and J lost 4; bases outside the gene matches: 8. Germline assignment: CDR1 DFQATT and CDR2 SNEGSKA (reference sequence). CDR3 length: 16 amino acids.